The rows below give T cell receptor beta chains drawn from one sample of a study of blood T cell repertoires in COVID-19. Repertoires were generated with immunoSEQ multiplex PCR, while TCRdb's copy carries only in-frame clones and drops some. The sample records 26,000 or so clones, roughly 90% being singletons. The sample taken for sequencing was peripheral blood. These receptors originate from a human donor in a cohort sampled during active COVID-19. Each CDR3 is given with its conserved first and last residue. A D gene is named only where the DNA matches it firmly. Clone size appears in some rows only: once, few, many, or a class for an expanded clone.

v_call: TRBV12-3/TRBV12-4; d_call: -; cdr3_length: 13; clone_size: -; j_call: TRBJ1-1; cdr3_aa: CASSRQTNTEAFF; cdr3_nt: TGTGCCAGCAGCCGACAGACGAACACTGAAGCTTTCTTT
v_call: TRBV14; d_call: -; cdr3_length: 15; clone_size: -; j_call: TRBJ1-4; cdr3_aa: CASSQGVGALEKLFF; cdr3_nt: TGTGCCAGCAGCCAAGGGGTGGGGGCTTTGGAAAAACTGTTTTTT
v_call: TRBV2; d_call: -; cdr3_length: 14; clone_size: -; j_call: TRBJ1-2; cdr3_aa: CASSEVGLGYGYTF; cdr3_nt: TGTGCCAGCAGTGAAGTCGGACTGGGCTATGGCTACACCTTC
v_call: TRBV3-1/TRBV3-2; d_call: TRBD1; cdr3_length: 14; clone_size: few; j_call: TRBJ1-3; cdr3_aa: CASSRQGTGNTIYF; cdr3_nt: TGTGCCAGCAGCCGACAGGGGACTGGAAACACCATATATTTT
v_call: TRBV7-2; d_call: TRBD1; cdr3_length: 17; clone_size: -; j_call: TRBJ1-6; cdr3_aa: CASSLARTGGLNSPLHF; cdr3_nt: TGTGCCAGCAGCCTAGCTCGGACAGGGGGCCTTAATTCACCCCTCCACTTT
v_call: TRBV6-2/TRBV6-3; d_call: TRBD2; cdr3_length: 16; clone_size: -; j_call: TRBJ2-7; cdr3_aa: CASSYTRGTITYEQYF; cdr3_nt: TGTGCCAGCAGTTACACCCGGGGGACTATTACCTACGAGCAGTACTTC
v_call: TRBV5-4; d_call: TRBD1; cdr3_length: 16; clone_size: -; j_call: TRBJ2-2; cdr3_aa: CASSFGGTGRTGELFF; cdr3_nt: TGTGCCAGCAGTTTCGGCGGGACAGGGAGAACCGGGGAGCTGTTTTTT
v_call: TRBV5-4; d_call: TRBD1; cdr3_length: 14; clone_size: -; j_call: TRBJ2-5; cdr3_aa: CASSLGTGFETQYF; cdr3_nt: TGTGCCAGCAGCTTGGGGACAGGGTTCGAGACCCAGTACTTC
v_call: TRBV7-9; d_call: -; cdr3_length: 10; clone_size: few; j_call: TRBJ2-7; cdr3_aa: CASSGRQQYF; cdr3_nt: TGTGCCAGCAGCGGGCGACAGCAGTACTTC
v_call: TRBV4-2; d_call: -; cdr3_length: 15; clone_size: few; j_call: TRBJ1-5; cdr3_aa: CASSQTGTEDQPQHF; cdr3_nt: TGTGCCAGCAGCCAAACAGGGACGGAGGATCAGCCCCAGCATTTT
v_call: TRBV28; d_call: -; cdr3_length: 16; clone_size: -; j_call: TRBJ2-1; cdr3_aa: CASSFVAGFAYNEQFF; cdr3_nt: TGTGCCAGCAGTTTTGTGGCGGGATTTGCGTACAATGAGCAGTTCTTC
v_call: TRBV4-2; d_call: TRBD1; cdr3_length: 15; clone_size: once; j_call: TRBJ1-1; cdr3_aa: CASSQGGTGGFEAFF; cdr3_nt: TGTGCCAGCAGCCAAGGGGGAACAGGGGGCTTCGAAGCTTTCTTT
v_call: TRBV9; d_call: TRBD1; cdr3_length: 14; clone_size: -; j_call: TRBJ2-5; cdr3_aa: CASSVGQGFETQYF; cdr3_nt: TGTGCCAGCAGCGTTGGACAGGGGTTCGAGACCCAGTACTTC
v_call: TRBV7-2; d_call: -; cdr3_length: 16; clone_size: -; j_call: TRBJ2-4; cdr3_aa: CASSPTSGGAKNIQYF; cdr3_nt: TGTGCCAGCAGCCCCACCTCAGGGGGGGCCAAAAACATTCAGTACTTC